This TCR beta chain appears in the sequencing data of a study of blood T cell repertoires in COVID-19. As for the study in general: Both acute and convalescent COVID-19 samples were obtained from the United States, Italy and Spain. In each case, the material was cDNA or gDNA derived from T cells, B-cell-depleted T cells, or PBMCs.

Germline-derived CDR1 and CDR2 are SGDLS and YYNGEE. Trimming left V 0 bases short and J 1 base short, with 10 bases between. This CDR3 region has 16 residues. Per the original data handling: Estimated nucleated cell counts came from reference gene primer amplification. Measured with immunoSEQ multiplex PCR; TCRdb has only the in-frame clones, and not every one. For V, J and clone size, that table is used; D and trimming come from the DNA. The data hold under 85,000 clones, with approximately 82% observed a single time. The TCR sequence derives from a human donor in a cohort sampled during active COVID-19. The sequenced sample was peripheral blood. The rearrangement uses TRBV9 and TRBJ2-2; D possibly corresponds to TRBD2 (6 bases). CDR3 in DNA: TGTGCCAGCAGCGTAGCCCCCGGGGGGAACACCGGGGAGCTGTTTTTT. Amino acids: CASSVAPGGNTGELFF.